This entry describes one TCR beta chain. Germline V gene lookup returns CDR1 KGHSH and CDR2 LQKENI. The CDR3 contains 14 residues. Trimming took off 2 bases at V and 3 bases at J, with 8 bases between the two ends. This sample is part of a study of blood T cell repertoires in COVID-19. TCRdb's table, derived via immunoSEQ multiplex PCR, lists solely in-frame clones and lacks some. The sample carries approximately 240,000 clones, more than 60% recorded once. The chain employs TRBV18 and TRBJ1-5, with a possible D match to TRBD1 (6 bases). The clonotype was recovered from a woman aged 40-49 years with active or convalescent COVID-19. The sequencing input was peripheral blood. CDR3 in DNA: TGTGCCAGCTCACCAGGACAGTTCAATCAGCCCCAGCATTTT. This sequence encodes CASSPGQFNQPQHF.